Listed below are T cell receptor beta chains from one sample, sequenced in a study of control samples from healthy donors and cancer patients. The table came from immunoSEQ multiplex PCR; TCRdb's copy has only in-frame clones and leaves some out. The sample lists around 19,000 clones, around four fifths seen once, with approximately 30% in the top ten. Sample: PBMCs. Receptors originate from a woman in her sixties or seventies with lung cancer. CDR3s include the opening cysteine and the closing phenylalanine or tryptophan. A D gene is named only where the DNA matches it firmly. Rows give clone size only sometimes, using once, few, many, or a class for an expanded clone.

D | J | length | V | size | DNA | CDR3
NA | TRBJ1-2 | 11 | TRBV12-3/TRBV12-4 | NA | TGTGCCAGCAGTTTAGACCAAGACTACACCTTC | CASSLDQDYTF
TRBD1 | TRBJ2-7 | 18 | TRBV5-1 | NA | TGCGCCAGCAGCTTGATGTTGTCCCGATCAGGGGGCTCCTACGAGCAGTACTTC | CASSLMLSRSGGSYEQYF
NA | TRBJ1-4 | 13 | TRBV7-2 | few | TGTGCCAGCAGCTTAGAGGGCACAGGGAAACTGTTTTTT | CASSLEGTGKLFF
NA | TRBJ1-2 | 15 | TRBV29-1 | NA | TGCAGCGTTGAGATACGGGCCGGTTTATCATATGGCTACACCTTC | CSVEIRAGLSYGYTF
TRBD2 | TRBJ2-1 | 15 | TRBV7-6 | NA | TGTGCCAGCACCCCGACTAGCGGAAATTACAATGAGCAGTTCTTC | CASTPTSGNYNEQFF
NA | TRBJ1-1 | 14 | TRBV7-2 | once | TGTGCCAGCAGTTTTTGGACAGCTAACACTGAAGCTTTCTTT | CASSFWTANTEAFF
NA | TRBJ2-1 | 13 | TRBV3-1/TRBV3-2 | NA | TGTGCCAGCAGCGCTCATGGTGGCAATGAGCAGTTCTTC | CASSAHGGNEQFF
NA | TRBJ2-7 | 15 | TRBV12-1 | NA | TGTGCCAGCAGCTTTGCCTGTAACAGGGATCACGAGCAGTACTTC | CASSFACNRDHEQYF
NA | TRBJ2-5 | 15 | TRBV10-3 | NA | TGTGCCATCAGTGAGTCAACGGGGGCAGGGGAGACCCAGTACTTC | CAISESTGAGETQYF
TRBD2 | TRBJ2-1 | 14 | TRBV5-1 | NA | TGCGCCAGCAGCCTCACTAGCGTCGCTGGTGAGCAGTTCTTC | CASSLTSVAGEQFF
NA | TRBJ2-2 | 13 | TRBV29-1 | NA | TGCAGCGCACTTCCAGGGGGGCCCGGGGAGCTGTTTTTT | CSALPGGPGELFF
TRBD1 | TRBJ2-4 | 15 | TRBV7-2 | NA | TGTGCCAGCAGCCCCCAAGGGACAGGGGGAGGCATTCAGTACTTC | CASSPQGTGGGIQYF
NA | TRBJ1-1 | 14 | TRBV7-8 | NA | TGTGCCAGCACCGGGGGGCAGGGCCACACTGAAGCTTTCTTT | CASTGGQGHTEAFF
NA | TRBJ1-3 | 13 | TRBV29-1 | NA | TGCAGCGTTATTACAGGGTCGGGAAACACCATATATTTT | CSVITGSGNTIYF
NA | TRBJ1-2 | 13 | TRBV18 | NA | TGTGCCAGCTCCGACGTCCCAGGGGATGGCTACACCTTC | CASSDVPGDGYTF
NA | TRBJ2-3 | 14 | TRBV7-8 | NA | TGTGCCAGCAGCTTAGGACCCCCCCCAGATACGCAGTATTTT | CASSLGPPPDTQYF
NA | TRBJ2-7 | 11 | TRBV29-1 | NA | TGCAGCGCTGCAGACAGCTACGAGCAGTACTTC | CSAADSYEQYF